Below, 7 T cell receptor beta chains from the same sample are listed, as sequenced in a study of OX40 agonist ivuxolimab in advanced cancers. Profiled with immunoSEQ multiplex PCR; TCRdb holds only in-frame clones, not every one. The sample has tens of thousands of clones; roughly 81% are singletons. The material was CD4+ or CD8+ T cells sorted from blood, obtained in a trial of the OX40 agonist ivuxolimab. All receptors derive from an adult with an advanced solid tumor such as melanoma, head and neck, liver or kidney cancer.

CDR3 coding DNA: TGCGCCAGCAGCCTTAGGGGTACCGAAGAAAAACTGTTTTTT. It is translated as CASSLRGTEEKLFF. V gene TRBV5-1 combines with J gene TRBJ1-4, with D perhaps matching TRBD1 (5 bases). The CDR3 is made up of 14 amino acids. Germline V gene lookup returns CDR1 SGHRS and CDR2 YFSETQ. The V end lost 4 bases, the J end lost 8 bases, and 15 bases lay between the germline ends.

The chain recombines TRBV13 with TRBJ2-5, with D unresolved. There are 13 residues in the CDR3. V was clipped by 0 bases and J by 4 bases, with 6 bases between them. Per the germline V gene, CDR1 is PRHDT and CDR2 is FYEKMQ (reference sequence). The CDR3 loop reads CASSLGHAETQYF. CDR3 DNA sequence: TGTGCCAGCAGCTTAGGACATGCAGAGACCCAGTACTTC.

This clone was counted a single time. V gene TRBV4-1 combines with J gene TRBJ2-1, with D possibly being TRBD1 (6 bases). V dropped 1 base and J dropped 9 bases, with 16 bases sitting between them. Germline CDR1 reads MGHRA; CDR2 reads YSYEKL. This CDR3 comprises 15 residues. As DNA, the CDR3 is TGCGCCAGCAGCCAAGCCGCCAAAGTCAGGGGTGAGCAGTTCTTC. Its translation: CASSQAAKVRGEQFF.

This rearrangement joins TRBV6-6 to TRBJ2-7; D gene ambiguous. The CDR3 contains 11 residues. CDR1 MNHNY and CDR2 SVGAGI come from the germline V gene (reference sequence). The V end lost 8 bases, the J end lost 7 bases, and 12 bases lay between the germline ends. The CDR3 region has the DNA TGTGCCAGCGGTGGGTGGGGTGAGCAGTACTTC. Protein: CASGGWGEQYF.

For the CDR3, the DNA is TGTGCCAGTAGTCTCGGGTTCGCGACTAATGAAAAACTGTTTTTT. As protein: CASSLGFATNEKLFF. This chain joins TRBV19 and TRBJ1-4; D gene ambiguous. V lost 5 bases and J 2 bases, leaving 12 bases between the germline ends. The length of the CDR3 is 15 residues. Germline V gene sequence: CDR1 LNHDA, CDR2 SQIVND (reference sequence).

In nucleotides, the CDR3 is TGTGCCAGCACCCTTAGGACAGGCTACGAGCAGTACTTC. Protein sequence: CASTLRTGYEQYF. The chain joins TRBV6-1 to TRBJ2-7; TRBD1 aligns across 7 bases. Per the germline V gene, CDR1 is MNHNS and CDR2 is SASEGT. The CDR3 totals 13 residues. V was pared by 7 bases and J by 3 bases, with 6 bases of the junction left unmatched.

The rearrangement links TRBV5-6 to TRBJ2-7, with a weak D call TRBD1 (5 bases). Trimming shortened V by 4 bases and J by 3 bases, and 14 bases separated the two germline ends. Germline values: CDR1 SGHDT, CDR2 YYEEEE. This CDR3 spans 14 amino acids. The CDR3 sequence is CASSQRGFYYEQYF. CDR3 DNA sequence: TGTGCCAGCAGCCAAAGGGGCTTCTACTACGAGCAGTACTTC.